This record concerns one T cell receptor beta chain sequence. In the original processing: Amplified reference gene primers provided the basis for estimating nucleated cell counts. The protocol was immunoSEQ multiplex PCR, while the TCRdb copy is restricted to in-frame clones and leaves out a portion. V and J calls plus clone size are reproduced from that table; the DNA served to infer D and trimming. This sample has under 200,000 clones, with about 86% found just once. This sample was included in a study of blood T cell repertoires in COVID-19. Study-level background: The analysed material was cDNA or gDNA that came from T cells, B-cell-depleted T cells, or PBMCs.

With V trimmed by 1 base and J by 6 bases, 7 bases remained unmatched. CDR1 and CDR2 (germline): LGHNT, FRNRAP. This CDR3 spans 17 amino acids. This chain links TRBV12-5 with TRBJ2-3; 13 bases are a match to TRBD2. Sequencing input: peripheral blood. This TCR was sampled from a woman aged 55-69 years with COVID-19, enrolled during active disease. CDR3 in DNA: TGTGCTAGTGGTTTGGCGTCACTAGCGGGAGGGTTTGATACGCAGTATTTT. Translating it yields CASGLASLAGGFDTQYF.